Listed below are T cell receptor beta chains from one sample, sequenced in a study of blood T cell repertoires in COVID-19. Some clones are missing from TCRdb's copy, which holds only in-frame ones; the method was immunoSEQ multiplex PCR. This sample carries about 270,000 clones, 88% of them seen once, and the ten largest clones take approximately 3.8%. Sequenced material: peripheral blood. These receptors came from a man in his 60s who had recovered from COVID-19. Both conserved end residues are part of each CDR3. Fields, in order: clone size, D gene, V gene, J gene, CDR3 protein, CDR3 DNA. A D gene is named only where the DNA matches it firmly. Clone size is shown for a subset of rows, as once, few, many or a class of expanded clone.

abundance: NA; d_gene: NA; v_gene: TRBV5-4; j_gene: TRBJ2-2; CDR3aa: CASSAARQGNTGELFF; CDR3nt: TGTGCCAGCAGCGCCGCACGGCAGGGTAACACCGGGGAGCTGTTTTTT
abundance: NA; d_gene: NA; v_gene: TRBV7-9; j_gene: TRBJ1-1; CDR3aa: CASSTRQTAVDTEAFF; CDR3nt: TGTGCCAGCAGCACTCGACAGACAGCAGTGGACACTGAAGCTTTCTTT
abundance: NA; d_gene: NA; v_gene: TRBV11-2; j_gene: TRBJ2-7; CDR3aa: CASSFSTSYEQYF; CDR3nt: TGTGCCAGCAGCTTTTCGACAAGCTACGAGCAGTACTTC
abundance: once; d_gene: TRBD1; v_gene: TRBV7-9; j_gene: TRBJ1-2; CDR3aa: CASTLGDRDTYGYTF; CDR3nt: TGTGCCAGCACTTTGGGGGACAGAGACACCTATGGCTACACCTTC
abundance: NA; d_gene: NA; v_gene: TRBV5-1; j_gene: TRBJ2-7; CDR3aa: CASSLTPSAPGEQYF; CDR3nt: TGCGCCAGCAGCTTGACCCCCTCTGCTCCCGGCGAGCAGTACTTC
abundance: few; d_gene: NA; v_gene: TRBV5-4; j_gene: TRBJ1-2; CDR3aa: CASSLGVEVGYGYTF; CDR3nt: TGTGCCAGCAGCTTGGGAGTCGAGGTGGGCTATGGCTACACCTTC
abundance: NA; d_gene: TRBD1; v_gene: TRBV9; j_gene: TRBJ2-7; CDR3aa: CASSVGGQGAYEQYF; CDR3nt: TGTGCCAGCAGCGTAGGGGGACAGGGCGCCTACGAGCAGTACTTC
abundance: NA; d_gene: TRBD2; v_gene: TRBV3-1/TRBV3-2; j_gene: TRBJ2-5; CDR3aa: CASSQGRRGGSETQYF; CDR3nt: TGTGCCAGCAGCCAAGGTCGGCGGGGGGGCTCAGAGACCCAGTACTTC
abundance: NA; d_gene: TRBD1; v_gene: TRBV19; j_gene: TRBJ1-6; CDR3aa: CASSRTGISNSPLHF; CDR3nt: TGTGCCAGTAGTAGGACAGGGATCAGTAATTCACCCCTCCACTTT
abundance: NA; d_gene: NA; v_gene: TRBV7-9; j_gene: TRBJ1-4; CDR3aa: CASSIRTANEKLFF; CDR3nt: TGTGCCAGCAGCATACGGACAGCTAATGAAAAACTGTTTTTT
abundance: once; d_gene: NA; v_gene: TRBV5-6; j_gene: TRBJ1-4; CDR3aa: CASSLGRGVRRKLFF; CDR3nt: TGTGCCAGCAGCTTGGGGCGGGGGGTGCGGAGAAAACTGTTTTTT
abundance: NA; d_gene: TRBD1; v_gene: TRBV5-1; j_gene: TRBJ2-1; CDR3aa: CASSESRAGGFGNEQFF; CDR3nt: TGCGCCAGCAGCGAGAGTCGGGCAGGGGGATTCGGCAATGAGCAGTTCTTC
abundance: NA; d_gene: NA; v_gene: TRBV4-1; j_gene: TRBJ2-3; CDR3aa: CASSQDGGTVARRDTQYF; CDR3nt: TGCGCCAGCAGCCAAGATGGGGGGACAGTCGCTCGCCGGGATACGCAGTATTTT
abundance: NA; d_gene: TRBD1; v_gene: TRBV19; j_gene: TRBJ1-6; CDR3aa: CASSMGQPNYNSPLHF; CDR3nt: TGTGCCAGTAGTATGGGACAGCCAAACTATAATTCACCCCTCCACTTT
abundance: many; d_gene: TRBD1; v_gene: TRBV2; j_gene: TRBJ1-4; CDR3aa: CATQGVTNEKLFF; CDR3nt: TGTGCCACCCAGGGGGTCACTAATGAAAAACTGTTTTTT
abundance: NA; d_gene: NA; v_gene: TRBV7-2; j_gene: TRBJ2-7; CDR3aa: CASSLSSEQYF; CDR3nt: TGTGCCAGCAGCTTAAGTAGCGAGCAGTACTTC
abundance: NA; d_gene: NA; v_gene: TRBV30; j_gene: TRBJ2-7; CDR3aa: CAWSLGLVDEQYF; CDR3nt: TGTGCCTGGAGTCTCGGACTTGTGGACGAGCAGTACTTC
abundance: NA; d_gene: NA; v_gene: TRBV7-2; j_gene: TRBJ1-1; CDR3aa: CASRATDAEAFF; CDR3nt: TGTGCCAGCAGGGCCACAGACGCTGAAGCTTTCTTT
abundance: NA; d_gene: TRBD1; v_gene: TRBV4-2; j_gene: TRBJ2-2; CDR3aa: CASSGTGGATGELFF; CDR3nt: TGTGCCAGCTCAGGGACAGGGGGCGCCACCGGGGAGCTGTTTTTT
abundance: NA; d_gene: NA; v_gene: TRBV7-6; j_gene: TRBJ2-5; CDR3aa: CASSHSSSAQETQYF; CDR3nt: TGTGCCAGCAGCCATAGTTCCAGCGCCCAAGAGACCCAGTACTTC
abundance: NA; d_gene: TRBD2; v_gene: TRBV7-8; j_gene: TRBJ2-3; CDR3aa: CASSLGLAGSTDTQYF; CDR3nt: TGTGCCAGCAGCTTAGGACTAGCGGGCTCCACAGATACGCAGTATTTT
abundance: few; d_gene: NA; v_gene: TRBV7-9; j_gene: TRBJ2-2; CDR3aa: CASSPRNTENTGELFF; CDR3nt: TGTGCCAGCAGCCCCAGAAATACAGAGAACACCGGGGAGCTGTTTTTT
abundance: NA; d_gene: TRBD2; v_gene: TRBV6-2/TRBV6-3; j_gene: TRBJ2-2; CDR3aa: CASSQLAGGTGELFF; CDR3nt: TGTGCCAGCAGCCAACTAGCGGGGGGAACCGGGGAGCTGTTTTTT
abundance: NA; d_gene: NA; v_gene: TRBV6-2/TRBV6-3; j_gene: TRBJ1-5; CDR3aa: CASSYEIFQPQHF; CDR3nt: TGTGCCAGCAGTTACGAGATATTTCAGCCCCAGCATTTT
abundance: NA; d_gene: NA; v_gene: TRBV24-1; j_gene: TRBJ1-2; CDR3aa: CATSAGNYGYTF; CDR3nt: TGTGCCACCAGTGCTGGCAACTATGGCTACACCTTC
abundance: NA; d_gene: NA; v_gene: TRBV14; j_gene: TRBJ2-6; CDR3aa: CASSQERQAGANVLTF; CDR3nt: TGTGCCAGCAGCCAAGAGCGACAGGCTGGGGCCAACGTCCTGACTTTC
abundance: NA; d_gene: NA; v_gene: TRBV18; j_gene: TRBJ2-5; CDR3aa: CASSPRGGGETQYF; CDR3nt: TGTGCCAGCTCACCACGCGGCGGAGGTGAGACCCAGTACTTC
abundance: NA; d_gene: TRBD2; v_gene: TRBV3-1/TRBV3-2; j_gene: TRBJ2-1; CDR3aa: CASSPQMRDYTYEQFF; CDR3nt: TGTGCCAGCAGCCCACAGATGCGGGACTACACCTATGAGCAGTTCTTC
abundance: NA; d_gene: TRBD1; v_gene: TRBV19; j_gene: TRBJ2-7; CDR3aa: CASSIRQGMGYEQYF; CDR3nt: TGTGCCAGTAGTATCCGACAGGGGATGGGCTACGAGCAGTACTTC